The rows below give T cell receptor beta chains drawn from one sample of a study of control samples from healthy donors and cancer patients. Measured with immunoSEQ multiplex PCR; TCRdb has only the in-frame clones, and not every one. Here the sample spans 140,000 or so clones, approximately 88% being singletons. Sequenced sample: blood. These receptor sequences come from a man aged 30 to 39 in good health. The CDR3 runs from the conserved cysteine through the conserved F or W. Fields, in order: CDR3 DNA, CDR3 protein, J gene, D gene, clone size, V gene. The D gene is left open where the match is weak. Only some rows state a clone size, as once, few, many or a class for expanded clones.

TGTGCCAGCAGTGCTCTACAGACAGGATCCTACTATGGCTACACCTTC | CASSALQTGSYYGYTF | TRBJ1-2 | . | . | TRBV27
TGCGCCAGCAGCCAAGAAGGCGGGGCCCGGGTGCGGTACGAGCAGTACTTC | CASSQEGGARVRYEQYF | TRBJ2-7 | . | . | TRBV4-3
TGTGCCAGCAGCTCCCCGCCGAGGCCCTACGAGCAGTACTTC | CASSSPPRPYEQYF | TRBJ2-7 | . | . | TRBV28
TGTGCCAGTACTTTAGCGGGAGGGCCATCCTACGAGCAGTACTTC | CASTLAGGPSYEQYF | TRBJ2-7 | TRBD2 | . | TRBV19
TGTGCCAGCGAACCGGGACTAGCGGGTCAAAGCTCCTACAATGAGCAGTTCTTC | CASEPGLAGQSSYNEQFF | TRBJ2-1 | TRBD2 | . | TRBV5-4
TGTGCCAGCAGCACCGCCCCCCGGAGACAGGTGATCTCTGGGGCCAACGTCCTGACTTTC | CASSTAPRRQVISGANVLTF | TRBJ2-6 | . | . | TRBV9
TGTGCCAGCAGTTACTCGCGTCCTGGGGCCAACGTCCTGACTTTC | CASSYSRPGANVLTF | TRBJ2-6 | . | . | TRBV6-2/TRBV6-3
TGTGCCAGCAGTATTGTATCAGGAGCTAACACTGAAGCTTTCTTT | CASSIVSGANTEAFF | TRBJ1-1 | . | once | TRBV25-1
TGTGCCATCCGGGGGACTAGCGAACGTACCGAGCAGTACTTC | CAIRGTSERTEQYF | TRBJ2-7 | TRBD2 | . | TRBV10-3
TGTGCCAGCAGTGAACGGCGGACAGGGGTTTATGAGCAGTTCTTC | CASSERRTGVYEQFF | TRBJ2-1 | TRBD1 | . | TRBV2
TGCAGCGCGGCCTTGGGCGTGAACACTGAAGCTTTCTTT | CSAALGVNTEAFF | TRBJ1-1 | . | . | TRBV29-1
TGCGCCAGCAGCCAAGTATCTTTAAACACCGGGGAGCTGTTTTTT | CASSQVSLNTGELFF | TRBJ2-2 | . | few | TRBV4-3